This TCR beta chain originates from a study of tissue T cells after allogeneic stem cell transplantation. Measured with immunoSEQ multiplex PCR; TCRdb has only the in-frame clones, and not every one. Of tens of thousands of clones in the sample, 80% to 95% are singletons; the top ten hold approximately 3.8%. Germline CDR1 is MNHEY and CDR2 is SMNVEV (reference sequence). V lost 5 bases, J lost 0 bases, and 8 bases lay in between. This CDR3 comprises 13 residues. This TCR was recovered from a woman aged 40-69 years who later had graft-versus-host disease after an allogeneic stem cell transplant. The chain has TRBV27 and TRBJ2-7; D not certain. The input for sequencing was blood, taken before transplantation. The CDR3 DNA reads as TGTGCCAGCAGTCCCCGGAGCTCCTACGAGCAGTACTTC. Amino acid sequence: CASSPRSSYEQYF.